This T cell receptor beta chain emerged from a study of T cells in localized non-small cell lung cancer. Study outcomes and limitations: There was higher T cell clonality in uninvolved adjacent lung than in tumor, and it was highest there.

Clones were read by immunoSEQ multiplex PCR, and TCRdb kept only the in-frame ones, dropping some. The sample carries more than 2,500 clones, about 18% recorded once. As regards this clone: Its antigen is unknown.

CDR1 and CDR2 (germline): LNHDA, SQIVND (reference sequence). Trimming removed 0 bases from V and 5 bases from J; junction bases left unmatched: 4. This CDR3 spans 16 amino acids. This specimen consisted of lung tumor tissue, obtained before any cancer treatment. The clonotype originates from a man aged 35 to 69 with stage I lung adenocarcinoma. The V gene is TRBV19, the J gene TRBJ2-3; 11 nucleotides align to TRBD2. CDR3 sequence reads: CASSIDLAGGIDTQYF. CDR3 nucleotides: TGTGCCAGTAGTATAGACCTAGCGGGAGGTATAGATACGCAGTATTTT.